The 8 T cell receptor beta chains listed next were all sequenced from one sample in a study of Graves' ophthalmopathy and Graves' hyperthyroidism. Researchers took RNA transcripts and amplified TCR beta CDR3 regions from them. HTBI primers served in a first-round RT-PCR, which a second-round multiplex PCR followed. TCRdb fed the multiplex PCR reads into MiXCR, producing one record per CDR3 protein. Of 680,000 or so distinct CDR3 sequences in the sample, 22% were seen once. What was sequenced was peripheral blood. Receptors were obtained from a woman aged 18-29 years with stable Graves' hyperthyroidism. Some clones in this sample may be carry-over from other donors' samples.

This clonotype showed up many times. This chain uses TRBV6-5 with TRBJ2-7; D unresolved. There are 11 residues in the CDR3. Germline V gene sequence: CDR1 MNHEY, CDR2 SVGAGI. Trimming took 6 bases from V and 10 from J, leaving 13 bases between them. This CDR3 is CASSAYRDQYF. CDR3 sequence (DNA): TGTGCCAGCAGCGCTTACAGAGACCAGTACTTC.

This clonotype was counted ten times or more. The chain couples TRBV5-1 to TRBJ2-2; D possibly corresponds to TRBD1 (5 bases). V was clipped by 2 bases and J by 2 bases, with 10 bases between them. Looked up from germline, CDR1 is SGHRS and CDR2 is YFSETQ. The CDR3 has 15 amino acids. In nucleotides, the CDR3 is TGCGCCAGCAGCTTCGAGACAGCCAACACCGGGGAGCTGTTTTTT. Amino acids: CASSFETANTGELFF.

The V and J genes are TRBV29-1 and TRBJ2-2, with D unclear. CDR3 length equals 13 residues. V was cut by 7 bases and J by 2 bases, with 11 bases left in between. Germline CDR1 SQVTM, CDR2 ANQGSEA. The CDR3 here is CSDGRLNTGELFF. In DNA, the CDR3 is TGCAGCGATGGACGATTAAACACCGGGGAGCTGTTTTTT.

This rearrangement joins TRBV12-3 or TRBV12-4 to TRBJ2-5; maybe TRBD2 (6 bases). This CDR3 has 15 residues. Deletions cut 3 bases from V and 1 base from J, with 12 bases between. In DNA form, the CDR3 reads TGTGCCAGCAGTTTCGGGGGTAGTCCCCAAGAGACCCAGTACTTC. It codes for CASSFGGSPQETQYF.

The table lists this clonotype with a few counts. At one end, the junction sequence differs from germline, possibly due to a read error. The V gene is TRBV7-7, the J gene TRBJ2-5; TRBD2 aligns across 8 bases. The length of the CDR3 is 14 residues. CDR1 SSHAT and CDR2 FNYEAQ come from the germline V gene (reference sequence). CDR3 sequence reads: CASSFERGSVTQYF. The DNA for the CDR3 is TGTGCTAGCAGCTTTGAGCGGGGGAGCGTGACCCAGTACTTC. Looking up the rest from reference TRBV7-7 and TRBJ2-5 gives the full variable domain: GAGVSQSPRYKVTKRGQDVTLRCDPISSHATLYWYQQALGQGPEFLTYFNYEAQPDKSGLPSDRFSAERPEGSISTLTIQRTEQRDSAMYRCASSFERGSVTQYFGPGTRLLVL.

This clonotype was detected many times. The CDR3 is CASSGHTEAFF. The CDR3 region has the DNA TGTGCCAGCAGCGGGCACACTGAAGCTTTCTTT. The chain carries TRBV28 and TRBJ1-1; the D is unclear. The CDR3 runs to 11 residues. V lost 6 bases, J lost 3 bases, and 5 bases lay in between. Germline CDR1 is MDHEN and CDR2 is SYDVKM.

This clonotype was counted at least ten times. Here the CDR3 DNA reads TGTGCCAGCAGTTCCCCGGGGGCGGGCCCCTACGAGCAGTACTTC. As protein: CASSSPGAGPYEQYF. The V and J genes are TRBV28 and TRBJ2-7; D is tentatively TRBD1 or TRBD2 (6 bases each). CDR3 length: 15 amino acids. Germline loops: CDR1 MDHEN, CDR2 SYDVKM. V was cut by 4 bases and J by 2 bases, with 15 bases left in between.

The chain has TRBV19 and TRBJ1-6; TRBD1 might be the D (5 bases). Germline lookup yields CDR1 LNHDA and CDR2 SQIVND (reference sequence). The CDR3 loop spans 15 amino acids. With 6 bases removed from V and 10 bases from J, the gap between germline ends came to 19 bases. The CDR3 DNA reads as TGTGCCAGTAGCTGGGGAGACAGCTCCGGATCACCCCTCCACTTT. Translation gives CASSWGDSSGSPLHF.